The 14 T cell receptor beta chains listed next were all sequenced from one sample in a study of technical replicates of blood from several donors. The repertoire was sequenced with immunoSEQ multiplex PCR; TCRdb's copy has only in-frame clones and lacks some. The data show some 58,000 clones, around 95% seen once. Material for sequencing was T cells isolated from PBMCs. The source is a human donor in good health.

The chain employs TRBV5-1 and TRBJ2-5, with 14 bases matching TRBD2. Germline V gene data show CDR1 as SGHRS and CDR2 as YFSETQ. This CDR3 has 17 amino acids. J lost 4 bases, V lost 2 bases, and 7 bases had no gene match. CDR3 residues: CASSFWATSGRGETQYF. Written as DNA, the CDR3 is TGCGCCAGCAGCTTTTGGGCGACTAGCGGGAGGGGAGAGACCCAGTACTTC.

The CDR3, as DNA: TGCGCCAGCAGCACCACTCGAGGCCAGCCCCAGCATTTT. As protein: CASSTTRGQPQHF. This chain uses TRBV5-1 with TRBJ1-5; no firm D call. Per germline, CDR1 SGHRS and CDR2 YFSETQ. The CDR3 contains 13 residues. Trimming left V 4 bases short and J 7 bases short, with 12 bases between.

The chain links TRBV9 to TRBJ1-4; D remains ambiguous. The CDR3 spans 14 residues. V was shortened by 1 base and J by 8 bases, with 12 bases between the two germline ends. Germline V gives CDR1 SGDLS, CDR2 YYNGEE. The CDR3: CASSVSGVGEKLFF. DNA of the CDR3: TGTGCCAGCAGCGTAAGCGGAGTGGGGGAAAAACTGTTTTTT.

This chain connects TRBV18 to TRBJ2-7; tentatively, D is TRBD1 (6 bases). CDR1 and CDR2 (germline): KGHSH, LQKENI. Trimming removed 6 bases at V and 0 bases at J, with 15 bases between. The CDR3 sequence is 15 residues long. In nucleotides, the CDR3 is TGTGCCAGCTCCCTGTATGGGGGCCTCTCCTACGAGCAGTACTTC. Translated: CASSLYGGLSYEQYF.

The chain employs TRBV10-1 and TRBJ2-3, with D perhaps matching TRBD2 (5 bases). The CDR3 sequence is 14 residues long. V was cut by 6 bases and J by 0 bases, with 10 bases left in between. Germline assignment: CDR1 WNHNN and CDR2 SYGVQD (reference sequence). The CDR3 loop is CASRSAVSTDTQYF. DNA for the CDR3: TGCGCCAGCAGGTCAGCGGTGAGCACAGATACGCAGTATTTT.

V usage is TRBV7-2 and J usage is TRBJ1-3; D perhaps matches TRBD1 (5 bases). Germline CDR1 is SGHTA and CDR2 is FQGNSA. The CDR3 loop spans 16 amino acids. Between the trimmed V and J ends, which lost 7 bases and 4 bases, there was a span of 20 bases. The CDR3 bases are TGTGCCAGCAACGGATTGGGGGGGAAGCGCGGAAACACCATATATTTT. This encodes CASNGLGGKRGNTIYF.

The V and J genes are TRBV13 and TRBJ2-1, with TRBD2 matching over 13 bases. Per the germline V gene, CDR1 is PRHDT and CDR2 is FYEKMQ (reference sequence). V dropped 5 bases and J dropped 8; count of bases not matched to a gene: 18. The CDR3 totals 19 residues. This CDR3 reads CASSPGLAGAIRGRYEQFF. In nucleotides, the CDR3 is TGTGCCAGCAGCCCAGGACTAGCGGGAGCCATACGGGGGAGATATGAGCAGTTCTTC.

The rearrangement uses TRBV5-1 and TRBJ2-7; D possibly corresponds to TRBD2 (5 bases). The CDR3 has 16 residues. Germline CDR1 is SGHRS and CDR2 is YFSETQ. The germline V and J ends were trimmed by 0 bases and 2 bases, with 15 bases remaining between them. The CDR3 DNA follows: TGCGCCAGCAGCTTGGTTCCGGGAAGGAATACCTACGAGCAGTACTTC. Its protein is CASSLVPGRNTYEQYF.

This chain connects TRBV29-1 to TRBJ2-2; D is ambiguous. Trimming left V 4 bases short and J 6 bases short, with 15 bases between. This CDR3 is built from 14 residues. Looked up from germline, CDR1 is SQVTM and CDR2 is ANQGSEA. CDR3 amino acids: CSVGGSFYPGELFF. Written as DNA, the CDR3 is TGCAGCGTTGGCGGTAGCTTTTATCCCGGGGAGCTGTTTTTT.

The chain links TRBV5-1 to TRBJ1-2; the match to TRBD1 covers 7 bases. This CDR3 region has 13 residues. With V trimmed by 0 bases and J by 8 bases, 4 bases remained unmatched. Germline values: CDR1 SGHRS, CDR2 YFSETQ. The CDR3 protein is CASSLEGARGYTF. CDR3 bases: TGCGCCAGCAGCTTGGAGGGGGCCAGAGGCTACACCTTC.

J is TRBJ2-3 and V is TRBV7-9; 9 bases agree with TRBD2. The trim removed 6 bases at V and 4 bases at J, leaving 8 bases unmatched. This CDR3 is built from 15 residues. Germline V lookup: CDR1 SEHNR, CDR2 FQNEAQ (reference sequence). In DNA, the CDR3 is TGTGCCAGCAGGCCGAGGACTAGCGTCGCAGATACGCAGTATTTT. Translating gives CASRPRTSVADTQYF.

The chain has TRBV28 and TRBJ2-7, with 10 positions matching TRBD2. This CDR3 has 16 amino acids. Trimming took 3 bases from V and 3 from J; bases not matched to a gene: 8. The germline gives CDR1 MDHEN, CDR2 SYDVKM. The CDR3 loop reads CASSLGASGRGYEQYF. The CDR3 coding sequence is TGTGCCAGCAGTTTGGGGGCTAGCGGGAGAGGCTACGAGCAGTACTTC.

The CDR3 sequence: CASSFGQGNTEAFF. The CDR3 DNA follows: TGTGCCAGCAGCTTCGGACAGGGCAACACTGAAGCTTTCTTT. The chain employs TRBV5-4 and TRBJ1-1; 8 positions agree with TRBD1. Unmatched junction bases numbered 2, after V lost 2 bases and J lost 2 bases. Per the germline V gene, CDR1 is SGHNT and CDR2 is YYREEE (reference sequence). The CDR3 consists of 14 residues.

The V call is TRBV7-9, the J call TRBJ2-1, with 7 bases identical to TRBD2. The germline V gene has CDR1 SEHNR and CDR2 FQNEAQ (reference sequence). The CDR3 extends over 15 amino acids. After removal of 5 bases from V and 4 bases from J, the junction contained 8 bases not matched to a gene. CDR3 coding DNA: TGTGCCAGCAGCCCGGAGGGAGGGCCGTACAATGAGCAGTTCTTC. Translation: CASSPEGGPYNEQFF.